This T cell receptor (beta chain) emerged from a study of T cells in women clearing cervical HPV infection (dated by TCRdb to the late 2010s). In terms of the full investigation: The cases were 20 to 30 women with histologically confirmed HPV16-related CIN3 or worse, and 2 of those women had invasive cancers. Five blinded duplicates per group were added as quality controls, so that about 60 samples were obtained: 50 or so participants and 10 replicates. Nested within Costa Rica's Guanacaste HPV Natural History Study, an exploratory proof-of-principle case-control study compared TCR repertoires across cervical HPV16 outcomes. In the parent cohort, roughly 10,000 women aged 18 or older were enrolled in Guanacaste, Costa Rica, during 1993 to 1994 and were followed for more than 6 years. The 20 to 25 controls were women who cleared a single incident HPV16 infection within 12 months without developing precancer or cancer. Cases were matched to controls by age within five years and by the year the sample was collected. Median age was about 35 years in cases versus just over 37 in controls, and baseline characteristics did not differ significantly. Blood from cases was collected at the visit where the lesion was first found, while blood from controls was collected once the infection could no longer be detected. Since HLA typing was available for only a few women, HLA type could not be ruled out as a confounder. For cases, a median interval of 149 days, with an interquartile range of roughly 80 to 210 days, was observed between lesion detection and blood sampling.

On this clone itself: This clone's antigen is unknown.

Every participant had a single incident cervical HPV16 infection, and prevalent HPV16 infections were excluded. Cervical HPV DNA was detected by MY09/MY11 PCR, and genotyping was performed by dot-blot hybridization. About 14 mL of heparinized blood were centrifuged, and the buffy coat was split into aliquots, frozen at -30 degrees C, and then kept at -80 degrees C. Genomic DNA was extracted from buffy coat specimens using QIAGEN kits. The research as a whole found: The cross-sectional design could not show whether associations preceded infection or resulted from it; effector/memory subsets and HPV-specific T cells were not isolated. Significantly higher TCR repertoire richness was observed in CIN3+ cases than in controls across sequencing depths, whereas no difference in evenness was found. Because the number of T cells per sample was unknown, the richness differences could reflect varying T-cell content rather than repertoire biology. Cases were distinguished from controls with an estimated AUC of roughly 0.79 by random forest classifiers combining richness and V gene abundances.

TCR beta CDR3 regions were amplified by multiplex PCR from an average of roughly 1.1 ug genomic DNA per sample using the immunoSEQ assay. Primer bias was corrected in the assay by using a complete synthetic TCR repertoire to establish an amplification baseline. The amplicons were sequenced using the Illumina platform. Per the source publication's procedure: Sequences were error-corrected by clustering with frequency ratios and a modified nearest-neighbor algorithm, then analyzed in the immunoSEQ Analyzer with IMGT gene definitions. At each rarefaction depth, TCR richness and evenness were averaged over 20 rarefaction repeats, and samples with fewer sequences than the depth were excluded. Relative abundances of V, D and J genes were compared between groups using Wilcoxon rank sum tests, with FDR correction applied. In the blinded duplicates, the intraclass correlation was 95.6% for TCR richness and averaged about 80% across 65 to 85 gene segments. Here the immuneACCESS table is served through TCRdb, limited to in-frame sequences with V and J called. Missing clones are a known gap in these copies; in checked studies unresolved V genes cover under half, and the rest lacks a known reason. Clonal size and the V and J genes are those of that table, whereas D and trimming came from the DNA. This sample's listing comprises 25,000 to 35,000 clones. About 22% of the sample belongs to the ten largest clones.

This receptor was identified in a woman between 18 and 70 years old with a cervical HPV16 infection that either progressed to CIN3+ or cleared (not recorded which). The sequenced sample was blood buffy coat.

The CDR3 protein: CSARDGQGPRLEQYF. CDR3 bases read: TGCAGTGCTAGAGACGGACAGGGACCCCGCCTCGAG. The chain is assembled from TRBV20-1 and TRBJ2-7; 8 bases in between match TRBD1. The DNA ends 3 residues before the CDR3 does, and the rest of the CDR3 is filled in from the germline J gene. Trimmed from V: 0 bases; trimmed from J: 6 bases; junction bases lacking a gene match: 10. From the cysteine through the phenylalanine, the CDR3 covers 15 amino acids. The DNA has 36 bases, all within the CDR3, and is read from base 1. CDR1 and CDR2 are read off the germline V gene (reference sequence) as DFQATT and SNEGSKA.